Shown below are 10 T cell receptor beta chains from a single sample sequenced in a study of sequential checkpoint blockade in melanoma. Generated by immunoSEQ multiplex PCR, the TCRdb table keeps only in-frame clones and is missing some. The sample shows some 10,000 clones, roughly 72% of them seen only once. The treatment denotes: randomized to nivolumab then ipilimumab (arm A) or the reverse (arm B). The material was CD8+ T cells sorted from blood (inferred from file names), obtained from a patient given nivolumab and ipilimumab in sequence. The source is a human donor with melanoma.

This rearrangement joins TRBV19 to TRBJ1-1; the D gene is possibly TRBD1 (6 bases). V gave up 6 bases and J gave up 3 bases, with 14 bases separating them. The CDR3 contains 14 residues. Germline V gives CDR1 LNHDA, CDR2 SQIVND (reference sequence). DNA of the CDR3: TGTGCCAGTAGGGTCGGGACACCCTACACTGAAGCTTTCTTT. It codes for CASRVGTPYTEAFF.

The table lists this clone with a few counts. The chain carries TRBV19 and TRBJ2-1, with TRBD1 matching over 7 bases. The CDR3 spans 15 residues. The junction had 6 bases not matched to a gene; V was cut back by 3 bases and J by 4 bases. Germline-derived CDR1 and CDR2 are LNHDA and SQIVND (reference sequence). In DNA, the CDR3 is TGTGCCAGTAGTATCGAGGGGGCCGCGTACAATGAGCAGTTCTTC. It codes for CASSIEGAAYNEQFF.

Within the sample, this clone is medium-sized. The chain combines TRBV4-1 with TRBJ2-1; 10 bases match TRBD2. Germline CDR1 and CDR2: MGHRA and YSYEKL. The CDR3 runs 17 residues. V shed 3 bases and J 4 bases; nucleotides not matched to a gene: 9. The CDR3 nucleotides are TGCGCCAGCAGCCAGAACCTAGCGGGGGCACTTTACAATGAGCAGTTCTTC. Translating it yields CASSQNLAGALYNEQFF.

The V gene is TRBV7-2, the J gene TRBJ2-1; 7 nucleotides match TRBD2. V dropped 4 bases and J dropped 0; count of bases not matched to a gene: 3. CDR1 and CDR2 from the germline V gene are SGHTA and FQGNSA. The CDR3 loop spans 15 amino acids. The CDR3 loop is CASSSRDYSYNEQFF. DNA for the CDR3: TGTGCCAGCAGCTCCAGGGACTACTCCTACAATGAGCAGTTCTTC.

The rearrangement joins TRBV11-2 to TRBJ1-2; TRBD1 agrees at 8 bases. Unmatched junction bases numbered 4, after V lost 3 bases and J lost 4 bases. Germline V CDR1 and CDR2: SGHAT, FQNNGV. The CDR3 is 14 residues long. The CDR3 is CASSLDRASYGYTF. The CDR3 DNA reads TGTGCCAGCAGCTTGGACAGGGCGAGCTATGGCTACACCTTC.

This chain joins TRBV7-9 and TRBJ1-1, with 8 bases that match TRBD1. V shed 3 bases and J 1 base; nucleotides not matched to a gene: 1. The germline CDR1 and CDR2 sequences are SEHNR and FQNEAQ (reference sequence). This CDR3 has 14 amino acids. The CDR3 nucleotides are TGTGCCAGCAGCTTTGGACAGGGGAACACTGAAGCTTTCTTT. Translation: CASSFGQGNTEAFF.

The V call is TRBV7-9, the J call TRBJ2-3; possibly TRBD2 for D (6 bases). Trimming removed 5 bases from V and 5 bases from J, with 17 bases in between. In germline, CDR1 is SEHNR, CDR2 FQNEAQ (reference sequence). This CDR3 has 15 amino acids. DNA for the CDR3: TGTGCCAGCAGCCAATCAACGGGAGAGGAAGATACGCAGTATTTT. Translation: CASSQSTGEEDTQYF.

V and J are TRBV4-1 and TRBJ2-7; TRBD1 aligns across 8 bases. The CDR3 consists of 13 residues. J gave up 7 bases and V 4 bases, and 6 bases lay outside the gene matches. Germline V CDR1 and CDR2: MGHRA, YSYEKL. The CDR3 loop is CASSPGQGQEQYF. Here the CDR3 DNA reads TGCGCCAGCAGCCCAGGACAGGGACAAGAGCAGTACTTC.

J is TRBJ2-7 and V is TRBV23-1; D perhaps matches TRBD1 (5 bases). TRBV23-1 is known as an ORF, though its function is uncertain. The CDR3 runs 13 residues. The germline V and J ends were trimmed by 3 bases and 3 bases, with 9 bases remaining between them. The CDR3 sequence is CASSQETVYEQYV. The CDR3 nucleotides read TGCGCCAGCAGTCAGGAGACAGTCTACGAGCAGTACGTC.

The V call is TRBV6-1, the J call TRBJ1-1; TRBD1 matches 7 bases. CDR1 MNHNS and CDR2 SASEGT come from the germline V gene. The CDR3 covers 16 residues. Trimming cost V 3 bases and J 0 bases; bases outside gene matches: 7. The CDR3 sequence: CASSDWDSPMNTEAFF. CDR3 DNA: TGTGCCAGCAGTGATTGGGACAGCCCAATGAACACTGAAGCTTTCTTT.